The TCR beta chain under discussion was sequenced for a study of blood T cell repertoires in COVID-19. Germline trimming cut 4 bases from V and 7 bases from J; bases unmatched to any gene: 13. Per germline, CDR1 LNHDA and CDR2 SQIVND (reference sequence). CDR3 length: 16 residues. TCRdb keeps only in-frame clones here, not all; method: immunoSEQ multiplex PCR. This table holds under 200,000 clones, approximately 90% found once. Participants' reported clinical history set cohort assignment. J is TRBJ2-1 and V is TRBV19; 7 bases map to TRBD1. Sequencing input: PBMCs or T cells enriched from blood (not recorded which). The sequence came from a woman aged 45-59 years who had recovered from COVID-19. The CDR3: CASSNRGVLTGNEQFF. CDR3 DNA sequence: TGTGCCAGTAGTAACAGGGGAGTCCTCACGGGGAATGAGCAGTTCTTC.